These T cell receptor beta chains were read from a single sample in a study of blood T cell repertoires in COVID-19. The data were produced by immunoSEQ multiplex PCR, yet TCRdb's version contains in-frame clones alone and is incomplete. The sample yields about 350,000 clones, around 87% seen once. The sequencing input was peripheral blood. These receptor sequences come from a woman in her fifties or sixties with COVID-19, enrolled during active disease. Each CDR3 is given with its conserved first and last residue. The D gene is left open where the match is weak. Clone size is shown for a subset of rows, as once, few, many or a class of expanded clone.

-,TRBV7-9,-,TRBJ2-7,TGTGCCAGCAGCTTAGAGGGGGGGAACTCCTACGAGCAGTACTTC,CASSLEGGNSYEQYF
-,TRBV6-5,many,TRBJ1-1,TGTGCCAGCAGTTACGGCGGGGGGAACACTGAAGCTTTCTTT,CASSYGGGNTEAFF
TRBD1,TRBV18,once,TRBJ2-1,TGTGCCAGCTCACGTGAACAGGGGAGTTATGAGCAGTTCTTC,CASSREQGSYEQFF
-,TRBV7-2,-,TRBJ1-1,TGTGCCAGCAGCTTAGACTCAGGTCGCACTGAAGCTTTCTTT,CASSLDSGRTEAFF
-,TRBV5-1,-,TRBJ2-2,TGCGCCAGCAGCTTGGCCGGGATTCCCGGGGAGCTGTTTTTT,CASSLAGIPGELFF
TRBD1,TRBV30,-,TRBJ2-7,TGTGCCTGGAGAAGGAACAGGGGCAGGTACGAGCAGTACTTC,CAWRRNRGRYEQYF
TRBD1,TRBV27,-,TRBJ1-2,TGTGCCAGCAGTCAACAGGGGGATCATAGAGCTAACTATGGCTACACCTTC,CASSQQGDHRANYGYTF
TRBD1,TRBV7-3,-,TRBJ1-5,TGTGCCAGCAGCCTAACAGGGGGTGACCAGCCCCAGCATTTT,CASSLTGGDQPQHF
TRBD1,TRBV5-1,-,TRBJ1-4,TGCGCCAGCAGCTGGGACAGGGCGGCTAATGAAAAACTGTTTTTT,CASSWDRAANEKLFF
-,TRBV30,-,TRBJ2-7,TGTGCCTGGGGGGACAACCGCCCTTCCTACGAGCAGTACTTC,CAWGDNRPSYEQYF
TRBD1,TRBV5-4,-,TRBJ2-1,TGTGCCAGCAGCCCGTCCGGGACAGGGGGCAGGTATGAGCAGTTCTTC,CASSPSGTGGRYEQFF
-,TRBV19,-,TRBJ1-2,TGTGCCAGTAGTACCCTCGTTCGGGAGGATGGCTACACCTTC,CASSTLVREDGYTF
-,TRBV5-1,-,TRBJ2-2,TGCGCCAGCAGCCTTGCCCGACAGGAACGTTTATCGGGGGAGCTGTTTTTT,CASSLARQERLSGELFF
TRBD2,TRBV7-9,-,TRBJ2-1,TGTGCCAGCACCCCGGGACGTGGGGGACTAGCGGGCTACAATGAGCAGTTCTTC,CASTPGRGGLAGYNEQFF
-,TRBV24-1,-,TRBJ2-5,TGTGCCACCAGTGATGGACAGCAAGAGACCCAGTACTTC,CATSDGQQETQYF
-,TRBV5-1,-,TRBJ2-5,TGCGCCAGCAGCTCCGCGGGACGAGAGACCCAGTACTTC,CASSSAGRETQYF
TRBD1,TRBV7-2,-,TRBJ2-2,TGTGCCAGCAGCGAACGGGGACAGGGGGCGACCGGGGAGCTGTTTTTT,CASSERGQGATGELFF
-,TRBV6-5,-,TRBJ1-4,TGTGCCAGCAGTACCCACAGGGCAACTAATGAAAAACTGTTTTTT,CASSTHRATNEKLFF
-,TRBV5-1,-,TRBJ2-2,TGCGCCAGCAGCGATTCCCAGGGGCCCGGGGAGCTGTTTTTT,CASSDSQGPGELFF
-,TRBV11-2,-,TRBJ2-7,TGTGCCAGCAGCTTAGTCCGCGGCCCCTACGAGCAGTACTTC,CASSLVRGPYEQYF
-,TRBV19,-,TRBJ2-7,TGTGCCAGTAGTATGAGGGAGAGACTTTACGAGCAGTACTTC,CASSMRERLYEQYF
-,TRBV11-3,-,TRBJ2-2,TGTGCCAGCACGCCCCGGTTCGGGTCCGGGGTTACCGGGGAGCTGTTTTTT,CASTPRFGSGVTGELFF
-,TRBV6-5,-,TRBJ1-2,TGTGCCAGCAGTTACAGCCAGGGGACCTATGGCTACACCTTC,CASSYSQGTYGYTF
-,TRBV6-5,-,TRBJ2-5,TGTGCCAGCAGTCGCGGGGCCGAGACCCAGTACTTC,CASSRGAETQYF
-,TRBV19,-,TRBJ1-5,TGTGCCAGTAGCCTAAGTTTTGGACAGAAACGGCATTTT,CASSLSFGQKRHF
-,TRBV25-1,-,TRBJ1-1,TGTGCCAACCGTTCGCGGGTCATCATGAACACTGAAGCTTTCTTT,CANRSRVIMNTEAFF
-,TRBV4-1,many,TRBJ2-1,TGCGCCAGCAGCCGGATCGGAGGGGGCAGGGATGAGCAGTTCTTC,CASSRIGGGRDEQFF
-,TRBV3-1/TRBV3-2,once,TRBJ2-5,TGTGCCAGCAGCCAAAATCAGGGGGGAAATCAAGAGACCCAGTACTTC,CASSQNQGGNQETQYF
TRBD2,TRBV9,-,TRBJ2-2,TGTGCCAGCAGCGCCCGTAGCGGGAGCAGGACCGGGGAGCTGTTTTTT,CASSARSGSRTGELFF
TRBD1,TRBV19,-,TRBJ1-1,TGTGCCAGTAGTCCGCCCAGACAGGGAGGAAACACTGAAGCTTTCTTT,CASSPPRQGGNTEAFF
TRBD1,TRBV10-1,few,TRBJ1-6,TGCGCCAGCAGTCTCGGGACAGGGCGTCCGAATTCACCCCTCCACTTT,CASSLGTGRPNSPLHF
TRBD1,TRBV5-1,-,TRBJ1-1,TGCGCCAGCAGCTTGGGACAGGGATACACTGAAGCTTTCTTT,CASSLGQGYTEAFF